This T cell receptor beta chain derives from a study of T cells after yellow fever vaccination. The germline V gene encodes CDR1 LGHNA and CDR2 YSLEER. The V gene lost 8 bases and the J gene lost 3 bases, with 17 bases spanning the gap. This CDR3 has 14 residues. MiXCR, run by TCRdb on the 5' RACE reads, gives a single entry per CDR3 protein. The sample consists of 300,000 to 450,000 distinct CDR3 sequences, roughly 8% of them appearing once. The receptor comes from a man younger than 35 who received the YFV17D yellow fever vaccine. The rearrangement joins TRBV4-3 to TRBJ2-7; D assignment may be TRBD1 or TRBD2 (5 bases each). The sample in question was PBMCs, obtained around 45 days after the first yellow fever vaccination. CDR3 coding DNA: TGCGCCAGCCACGTAAATTGGGGGAGCTACGAGCAGTACGTC. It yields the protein CASHVNWGSYEQYV.